This note documents a single T cell receptor beta chain sequence. Its antigen is as yet unknown. These data come from a study of T cells after yellow fever vaccination. In the study overall: Fractions with few cells were prepared using SMART-Seq v4 Ultra Low Input. Study-wide results and caveats: Sorted repertoires could include abundant contaminating clonotypes from bulk cells. A faster peak, day 5 versus 15, was reached by the weaker secondary response.

The 5'RACE template-switching step produced TCR cDNA and added a universal primer site and UMIs. TCRdb reanalysed the 5' RACE reads using MiXCR and keeps one entry per CDR3 protein. The sample consists of fewer than 450,000 distinct CDR3 sequences, under 5% of them appearing once. The trim removed 7 bases at V and 4 bases at J, leaving 7 bases unmatched. This CDR3 has 15 amino acids. The chain recombines TRBV12-3 or TRBV12-4 with TRBJ1-5; TRBD1 matches 10 bases. This specimen was PBMCs, taken 5 days after the yellow fever booster vaccination. The source is a man younger than 30 who received the YFV17D yellow fever vaccine. CDR3 loop: CASTPRTGGNQPQHF. The CDR3 nucleotides read TGTGCCAGCACCCCTAGGACAGGGGGGAATCAGCCCCAGCATTTT.